This TCR beta chain was recovered during a study of shared clonotypes between healthy human individuals. Study information: Three plates each covered CD4 naive and memory; CD8 naive two, CD8 memory one.

Study-wide points: Among donors, clonotype sharing was expected to be affected by sequencing depth.

Only CD45RO-negative cells positively selected for CCR7 counted as naive CD8 cells, so terminally differentiated effector memory CD45RA+ cells were excluded. Donors were Caucasian adults residing in Nashville, Tennessee, USA. In the case of this clone: Its antigen is currently unknown.

The germline V gene encodes CDR1 MNHEY and CDR2 SVGAGI. The V end was cut by 5 bases, the J end by 5 bases, with 13 bases between. There are 13 residues in the CDR3. Profiling relied on immunoSEQ multiplex PCR, and the TCRdb table lists in-frame clones only, not all of them. The table has fewer than 850,000 clones, 90% to 97% seen once. The TCR originated in a man aged 25-40 years in good health. The sequenced sample was naive CD8+ T cells sorted from blood. The rearrangement links TRBV6-5 to TRBJ2-7; D perhaps matches TRBD1 (5 bases). As DNA, the CDR3 is TGTGCCAGCAGTGCACTTCAGGGTCACGAGCAGTACTTC. Protein sequence: CASSALQGHEQYF.